These 3 T cell receptor beta chains were sequenced from one sample in a study of early stage breast cancer tumors. Assay used: immunoSEQ multiplex PCR; TCRdb lists only in-frame clones, some missing. This sample carries fewer than 70,000 clones, 65% to 85% of them seen once, and the ten largest clones take 4.7%. Input material: blood. These receptors were taken from a person aged 35 to 50 with breast cancer.

This sequence joins TRBV5-5 and TRBJ2-7; TRBD2 might be the D (6 bases). Trimming shortened V by 4 bases and J by 4 bases, and 15 bases separated the two germline ends. The CDR3 extends over 14 amino acids. Per the germline V gene, CDR1 is SGHKS and CDR2 is YYEKEE (reference sequence). The CDR3 sequence: CASSVTGLEYEQYF. Here the CDR3 DNA reads TGTGCCAGCAGCGTAACGGGACTCGAGTACGAGCAGTACTTC.

The V and J genes are TRBV27 and TRBJ2-1; 14 nucleotides align to TRBD2. This CDR3 comprises 17 residues. V was pared by 6 bases and J by 7 bases, with 11 bases of the junction left unmatched. Germline V gives CDR1 MNHEY, CDR2 SMNVEV (reference sequence). The CDR3 nucleotides are TGTGCCAGCAGCCCTAATCCGGGACTAGCGGGAGAAAATGAGCAGTTCTTC. Its translation: CASSPNPGLAGENEQFF.

This clone was detected a few times. The chain has TRBV6-6 and TRBJ1-5, with D possibly matching TRBD1 (6 bases). The ends were cut back, 4 bases at V and 6 bases at J, with 10 bases in the middle. The CDR3 totals 13 residues. Looked up from germline, CDR1 is MNHNY and CDR2 is SVGAGI (reference sequence). CDR3 coding DNA: TGTGCCAGCAGTTTACAGGGTGGTCAGCCCCAGCATTTT. As protein: CASSLQGGQPQHF.